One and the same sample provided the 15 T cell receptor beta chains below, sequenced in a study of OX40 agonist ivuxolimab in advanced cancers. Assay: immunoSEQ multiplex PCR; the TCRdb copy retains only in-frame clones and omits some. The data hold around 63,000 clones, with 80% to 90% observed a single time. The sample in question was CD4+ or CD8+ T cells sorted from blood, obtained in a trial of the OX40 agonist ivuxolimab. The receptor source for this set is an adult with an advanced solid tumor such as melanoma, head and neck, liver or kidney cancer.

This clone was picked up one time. The CDR3 sequence is CASSVAGPPNGYTF. The CDR3, as DNA: TGTGCCAGTAGTGTAGCCGGGCCGCCTAATGGCTACACCTTC. The chain combines TRBV19 with TRBJ1-2, with D hard to call. Trimming cost V 5 bases and J 6 bases, with 16 bases left between them. Germline CDR1 LNHDA, CDR2 SQIVND (reference sequence). The length of the CDR3 is 14 residues. Complete variable domain (other parts from reference TRBV19 and TRBJ1-2): DGGITQSPKYLFRKEGQNVTLSCEQNLNHDAMYWYRQDPGQGLRLIYYSQIVNDFQKGDIAEGYSVSREKKESFPLTVTSAQKNPTAFYLCASSVAGPPNGYTFGSGTRLTVV.

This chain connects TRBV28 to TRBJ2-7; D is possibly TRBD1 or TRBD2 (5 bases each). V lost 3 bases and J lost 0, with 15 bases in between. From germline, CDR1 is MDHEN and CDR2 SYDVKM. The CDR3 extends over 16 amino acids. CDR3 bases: TGTGCCAGCAGTTTTGACACCCCCGGGACCTCCTACGAGCAGTACTTC. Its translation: CASSFDTPGTSYEQYF. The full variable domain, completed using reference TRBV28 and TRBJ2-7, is DVKVTQSSRYLVKRTGEKVFLECVQDMDHENMFWYRQDPGLGLRLIYFSYDVKMKEKGDIPEGYSVSREKKERFSLILESASTNQTSMYLCASSFDTPGTSYEQYFGPGTRLTVT.

The CDR3 spells CASIGSVQETQYF. The CDR3 coding sequence is TGTGCCAGCATTGGCAGCGTACAAGAGACCCAGTACTTC. The J gene is TRBJ2-5, the V gene TRBV6-5; D is unclear. CDR3 length: 13 amino acids. Germline V gives CDR1 MNHEY, CDR2 SVGAGI. Trimming stripped 7 bases from V and 2 bases from J, with 11 bases between.

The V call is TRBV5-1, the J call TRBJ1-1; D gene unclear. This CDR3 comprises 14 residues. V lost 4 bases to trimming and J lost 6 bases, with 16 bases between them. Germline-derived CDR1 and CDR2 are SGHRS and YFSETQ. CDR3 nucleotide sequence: TGCGCCAGCAGCCCGACGGGGTTCGGGTCTGAAGCTTTCTTT. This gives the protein CASSPTGFGSEAFF.

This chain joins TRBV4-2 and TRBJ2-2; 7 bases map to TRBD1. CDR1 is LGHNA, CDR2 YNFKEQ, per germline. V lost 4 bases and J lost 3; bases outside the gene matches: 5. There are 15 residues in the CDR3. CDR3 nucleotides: TGTGCCAGCAGCCCACAGGGGTGGGACACCGGGGAGCTGTTTTTT. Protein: CASSPQGWDTGELFF.

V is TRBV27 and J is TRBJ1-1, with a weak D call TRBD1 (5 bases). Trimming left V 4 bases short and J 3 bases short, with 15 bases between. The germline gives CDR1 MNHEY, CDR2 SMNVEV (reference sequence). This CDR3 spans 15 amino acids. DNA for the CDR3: TGTGCCAGCAGTTCCAGCAAAGGGGTTCACACTGAAGCTTTCTTT. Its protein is CASSSSKGVHTEAFF.

The CDR3, as DNA: TGCGCCAGCAGCCGACAGGGGGGCACTGAAGCTTTCTTT. Translating it yields CASSRQGGTEAFF. The V gene is TRBV4-1, the J gene TRBJ1-1, with 9 bases identical to TRBD1. V was pared by 4 bases and J by 4 bases, with 1 base of the junction left unmatched. The CDR3 is 13 amino acids. CDR1 is MGHRA, CDR2 YSYEKL, per germline.

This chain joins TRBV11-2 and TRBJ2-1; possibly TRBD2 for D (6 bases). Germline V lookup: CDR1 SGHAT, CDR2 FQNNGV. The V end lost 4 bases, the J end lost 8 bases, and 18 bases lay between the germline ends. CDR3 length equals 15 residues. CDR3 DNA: TGTGCCAGCAGCTCGATCTCGGGAGAGGTGGATGAGCAGTTCTTC. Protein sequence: CASSSISGEVDEQFF.

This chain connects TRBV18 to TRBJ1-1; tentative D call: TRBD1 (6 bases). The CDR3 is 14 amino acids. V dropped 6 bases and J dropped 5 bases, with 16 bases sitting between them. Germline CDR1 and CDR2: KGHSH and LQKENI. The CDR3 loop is CASSLQGQPTEAFF. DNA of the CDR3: TGTGCCAGCTCTCTACAGGGACAACCGACTGAAGCTTTCTTT.

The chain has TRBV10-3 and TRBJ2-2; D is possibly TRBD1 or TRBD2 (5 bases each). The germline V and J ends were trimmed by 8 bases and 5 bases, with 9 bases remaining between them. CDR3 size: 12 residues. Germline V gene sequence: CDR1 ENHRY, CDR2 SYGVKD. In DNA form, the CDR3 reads TGTGCCATCCAGAGGGGTACCGGGGAGCTGTTTTTT. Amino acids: CAIQRGTGELFF.

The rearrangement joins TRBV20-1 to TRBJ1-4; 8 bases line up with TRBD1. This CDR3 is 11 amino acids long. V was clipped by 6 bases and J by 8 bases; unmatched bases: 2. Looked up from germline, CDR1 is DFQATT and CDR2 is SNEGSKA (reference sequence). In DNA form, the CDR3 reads TGCAGTGCACAGGGGGAAGAAAAACTGTTTTTT. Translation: CSAQGEEKLFF.

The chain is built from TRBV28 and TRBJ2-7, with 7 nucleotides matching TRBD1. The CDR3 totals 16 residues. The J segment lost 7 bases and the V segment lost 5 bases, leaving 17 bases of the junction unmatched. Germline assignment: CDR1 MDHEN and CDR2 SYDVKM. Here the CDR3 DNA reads TGTGCCAGCAGTCCACCCGGACAGGACCTCTCCCGGGAGCAGTACTTC. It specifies CASSPPGQDLSREQYF.

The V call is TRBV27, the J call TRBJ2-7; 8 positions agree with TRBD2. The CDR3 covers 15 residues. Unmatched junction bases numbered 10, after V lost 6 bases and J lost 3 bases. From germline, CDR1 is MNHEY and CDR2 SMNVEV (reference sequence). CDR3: CASSQHPGLVYEQYF. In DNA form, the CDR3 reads TGTGCCAGCAGCCAACATCCGGGACTAGTCTACGAGCAGTACTTC.

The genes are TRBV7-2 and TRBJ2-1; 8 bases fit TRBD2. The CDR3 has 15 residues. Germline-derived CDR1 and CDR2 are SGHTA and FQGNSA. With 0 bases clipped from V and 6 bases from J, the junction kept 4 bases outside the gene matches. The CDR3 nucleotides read TGTGCCAGCAGCTTAGCCGCGGGGGGAAGCAATGAGCAGTTCTTC. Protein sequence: CASSLAAGGSNEQFF.

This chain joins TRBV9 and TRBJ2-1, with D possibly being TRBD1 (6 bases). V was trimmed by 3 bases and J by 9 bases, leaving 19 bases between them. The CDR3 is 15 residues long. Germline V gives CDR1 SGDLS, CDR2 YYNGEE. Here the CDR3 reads CASSANGQSRSEQFF. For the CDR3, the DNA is TGTGCCAGCAGCGCGAACGGACAGTCCAGGAGTGAGCAGTTCTTC. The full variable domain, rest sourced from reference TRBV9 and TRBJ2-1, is DSGVTQTPKHLITATGQRVTLRCSPRSGDLSVYWYQQSLDQGLQFLIQYYNGEERAKGNILERFSAQQFPDLHSELNLSSLELGDSALYFCASSANGQSRSEQFFGPGTRLTVL.